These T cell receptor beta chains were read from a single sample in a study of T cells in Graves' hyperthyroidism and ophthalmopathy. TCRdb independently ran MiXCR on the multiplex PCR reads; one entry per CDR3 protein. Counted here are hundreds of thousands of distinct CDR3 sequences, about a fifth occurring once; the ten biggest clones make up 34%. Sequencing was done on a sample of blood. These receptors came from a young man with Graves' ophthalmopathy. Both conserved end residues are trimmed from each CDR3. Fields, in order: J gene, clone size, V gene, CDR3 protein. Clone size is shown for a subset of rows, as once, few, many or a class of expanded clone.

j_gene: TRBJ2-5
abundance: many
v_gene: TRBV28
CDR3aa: ASSLFGRETQY

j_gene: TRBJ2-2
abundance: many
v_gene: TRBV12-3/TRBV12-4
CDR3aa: ASSPRGGANTGELF

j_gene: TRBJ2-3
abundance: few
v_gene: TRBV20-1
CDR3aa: SAHRARGNTQY

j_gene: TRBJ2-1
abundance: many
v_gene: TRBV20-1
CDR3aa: SGGGLGNEQF

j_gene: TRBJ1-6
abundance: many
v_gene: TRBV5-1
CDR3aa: ASRQGRPNSPLH

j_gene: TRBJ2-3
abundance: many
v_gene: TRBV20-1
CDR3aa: SARDLSGGYTDTQY

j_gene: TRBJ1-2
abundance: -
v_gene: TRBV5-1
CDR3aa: ASSLAGREGGYT

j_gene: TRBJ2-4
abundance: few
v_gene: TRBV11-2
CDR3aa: ASSLVVDPKNIQY

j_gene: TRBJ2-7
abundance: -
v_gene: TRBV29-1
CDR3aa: SGGDRRYEQY

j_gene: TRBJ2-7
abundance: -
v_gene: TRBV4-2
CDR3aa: ASSQDRIAGGSDEQY

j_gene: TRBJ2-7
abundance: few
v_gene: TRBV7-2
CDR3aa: ASSSPPPGTGTYEQY

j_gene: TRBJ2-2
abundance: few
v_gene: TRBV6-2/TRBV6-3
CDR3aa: ASSWRLAGVLVTGELF

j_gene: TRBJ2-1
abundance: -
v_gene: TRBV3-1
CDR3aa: ANSQDEAGEGDEQF

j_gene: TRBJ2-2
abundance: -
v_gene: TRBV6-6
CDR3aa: ASSYSGRHTGELF

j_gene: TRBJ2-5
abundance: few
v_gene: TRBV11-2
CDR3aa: ASSFNRGGETQY

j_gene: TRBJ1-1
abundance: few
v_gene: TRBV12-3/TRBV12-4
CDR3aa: ASSYLDRETEAF

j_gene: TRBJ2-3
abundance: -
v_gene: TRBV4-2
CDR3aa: ASSQHTSGRTDTQY

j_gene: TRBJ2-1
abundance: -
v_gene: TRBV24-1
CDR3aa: ATSDFQGHEQF

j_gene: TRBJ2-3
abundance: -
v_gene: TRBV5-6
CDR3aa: ASSLGTGQSTDTQY

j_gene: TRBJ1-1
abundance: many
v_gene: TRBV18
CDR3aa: ASSLRGREGTEAF

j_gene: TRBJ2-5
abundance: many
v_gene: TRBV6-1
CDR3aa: ASTYLGGETQY

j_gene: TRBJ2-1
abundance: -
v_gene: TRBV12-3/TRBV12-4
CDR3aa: ASNHLSGSGGEQF